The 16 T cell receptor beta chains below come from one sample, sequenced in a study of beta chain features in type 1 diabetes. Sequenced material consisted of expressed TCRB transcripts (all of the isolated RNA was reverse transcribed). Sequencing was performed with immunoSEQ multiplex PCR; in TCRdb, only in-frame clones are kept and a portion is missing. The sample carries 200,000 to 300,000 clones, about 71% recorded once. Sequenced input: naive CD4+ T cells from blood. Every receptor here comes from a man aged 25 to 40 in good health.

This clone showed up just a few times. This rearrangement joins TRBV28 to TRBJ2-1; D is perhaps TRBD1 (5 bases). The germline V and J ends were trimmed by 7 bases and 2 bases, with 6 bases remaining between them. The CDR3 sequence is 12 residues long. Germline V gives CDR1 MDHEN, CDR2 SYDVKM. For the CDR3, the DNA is TGTGCCAGCAAGGGGCCCTACAATGAGCAGTTCTTC. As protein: CASKGPYNEQFF.

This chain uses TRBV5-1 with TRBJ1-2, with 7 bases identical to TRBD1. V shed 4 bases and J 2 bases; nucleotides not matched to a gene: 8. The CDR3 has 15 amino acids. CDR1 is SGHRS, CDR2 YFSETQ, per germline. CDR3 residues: CASSPGQAPNYGYTF. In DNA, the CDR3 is TGCGCCAGCAGCCCCGGACAGGCGCCGAACTATGGCTACACCTTC.

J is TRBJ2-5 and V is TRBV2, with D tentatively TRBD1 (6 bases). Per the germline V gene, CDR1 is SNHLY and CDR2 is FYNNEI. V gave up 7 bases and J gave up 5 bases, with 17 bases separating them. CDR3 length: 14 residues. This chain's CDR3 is CASTLGQRSETQYF. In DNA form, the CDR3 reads TGTGCCAGCACCCTAGGACAGAGGAGCGAGACCCAGTACTTC.

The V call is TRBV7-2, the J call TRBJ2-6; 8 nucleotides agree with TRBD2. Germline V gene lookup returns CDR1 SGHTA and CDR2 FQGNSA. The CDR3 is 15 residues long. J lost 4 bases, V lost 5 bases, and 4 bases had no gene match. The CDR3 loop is CASSLSGKGANVLTF. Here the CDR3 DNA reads TGTGCCAGCAGCCTTAGCGGGAAGGGGGCCAACGTCCTGACTTTC.

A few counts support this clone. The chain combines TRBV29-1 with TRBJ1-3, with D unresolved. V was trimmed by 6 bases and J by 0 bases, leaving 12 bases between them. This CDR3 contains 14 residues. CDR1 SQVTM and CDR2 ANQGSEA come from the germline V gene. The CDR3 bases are TGCAGCGTGGAGGACTTTACCTCTGGAAACACCATATATTTT. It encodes CSVEDFTSGNTIYF.

CDR3 amino acids: CASSLATGVSTVPQYF. In DNA, the CDR3 is TGTGCCAGCAGCTTAGCGACAGGGGTTTCCACAGTTCCTCAGTACTTC. This chain connects TRBV7-2 to TRBJ2-4; TRBD1 matches 8 bases. The CDR3 is made up of 16 amino acids. The germline V gene encodes CDR1 SGHTA and CDR2 FQGNSA. Trimming cost V 0 bases and J 12 bases; bases outside gene matches: 13. The whole variable domain, remainder taken from reference TRBV7-2 and TRBJ2-4, is GAGVSQSPSNKVTEKGKDVELRCDPISGHTALYWYRQSLGQGLEFLIYFQGNSAPDKSGLPSDRFSAERTGGSVSTLTIQRTQQEDSAVYLCASSLATGVSTVPQYFGAGTRLSVL.

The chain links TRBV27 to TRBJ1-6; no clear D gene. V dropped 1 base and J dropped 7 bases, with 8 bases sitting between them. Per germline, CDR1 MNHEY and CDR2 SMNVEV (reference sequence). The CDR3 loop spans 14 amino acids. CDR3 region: CASSLYVGNSPLHF. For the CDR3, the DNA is TGTGCCAGCAGTTTATATGTGGGGAATTCACCCCTCCACTTT.

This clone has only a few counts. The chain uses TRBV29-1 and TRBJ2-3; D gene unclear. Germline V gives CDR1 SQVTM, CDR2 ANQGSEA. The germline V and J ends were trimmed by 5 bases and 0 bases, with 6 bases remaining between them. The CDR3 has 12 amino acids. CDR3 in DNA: TGCAGCGTTACCCCTAGCACAGATACGCAGTATTTT. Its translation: CSVTPSTDTQYF.

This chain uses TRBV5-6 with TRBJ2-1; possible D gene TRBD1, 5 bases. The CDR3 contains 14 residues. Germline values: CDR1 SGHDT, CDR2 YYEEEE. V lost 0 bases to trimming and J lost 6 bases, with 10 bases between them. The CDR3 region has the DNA TGTGCCAGCAGCTTGGGCAGGGTAGGCAATGAGCAGTTCTTC. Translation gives CASSLGRVGNEQFF.

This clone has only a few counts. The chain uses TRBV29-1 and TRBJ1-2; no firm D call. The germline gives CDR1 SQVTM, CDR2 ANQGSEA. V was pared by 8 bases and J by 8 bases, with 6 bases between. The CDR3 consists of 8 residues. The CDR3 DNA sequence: TGCAGCCTTGGGGGCTACACCTTC. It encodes CSLGGYTF.

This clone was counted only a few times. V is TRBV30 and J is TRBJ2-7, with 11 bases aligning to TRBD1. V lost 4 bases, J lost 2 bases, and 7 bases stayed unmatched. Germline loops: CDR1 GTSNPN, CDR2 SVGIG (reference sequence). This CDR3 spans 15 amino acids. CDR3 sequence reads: CAWNGQGATPYEQYF. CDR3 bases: TGTGCCTGGAATGGACAGGGGGCGACCCCCTACGAGCAGTACTTC.

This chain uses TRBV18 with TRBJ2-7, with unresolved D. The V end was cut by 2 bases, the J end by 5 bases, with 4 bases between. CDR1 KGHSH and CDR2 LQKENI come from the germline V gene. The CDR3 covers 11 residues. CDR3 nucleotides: TGTGCCAGCTCACCAGGCGACGAGCAGTACTTC. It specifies CASSPGDEQYF.

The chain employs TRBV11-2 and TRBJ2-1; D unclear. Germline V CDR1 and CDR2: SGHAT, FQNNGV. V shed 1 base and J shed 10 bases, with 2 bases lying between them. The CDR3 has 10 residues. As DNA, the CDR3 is TGTGCCAGCAGCTTAGGAGAGCAGTTCTTC. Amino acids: CASSLGEQFF.

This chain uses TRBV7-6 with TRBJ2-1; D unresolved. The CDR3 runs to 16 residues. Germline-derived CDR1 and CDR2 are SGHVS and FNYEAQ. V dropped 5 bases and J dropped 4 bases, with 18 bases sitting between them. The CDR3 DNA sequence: TGTGCCAGCAGCACCCTCTTCCGATTGGGTTACAATGAGCAGTTCTTC. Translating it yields CASSTLFRLGYNEQFF.

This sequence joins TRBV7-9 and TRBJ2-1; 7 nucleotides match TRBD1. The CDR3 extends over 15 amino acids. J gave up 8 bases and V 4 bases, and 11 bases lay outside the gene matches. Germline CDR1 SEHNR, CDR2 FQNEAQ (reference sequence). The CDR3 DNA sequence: TGTGCCAGCAGCTACAACAGGGGCTGGTGGGATGAGCAGTTCTTC. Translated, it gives CASSYNRGWWDEQFF.

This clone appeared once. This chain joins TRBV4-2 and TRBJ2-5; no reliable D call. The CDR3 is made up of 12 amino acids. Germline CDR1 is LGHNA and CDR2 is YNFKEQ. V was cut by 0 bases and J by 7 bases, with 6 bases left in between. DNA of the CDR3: TGTGCCAGCAGCCAAGATCTGGGGACCCAGTACTTC. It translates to CASSQDLGTQYF.